One T cell receptor (beta chain) is described in this entry. This clone's antigen is unknown. Base qualities are not at hand, and no much larger clone is one base apart. This sample is part of a study of T cell responses to AZD1222 COVID-19 vaccine listed by TCRdb under 2021. For the study in its entirety: AZD1222 recipients with second doses at about 4 weeks or about 12 weeks were pooled, because spike-specific TCR depth and breadth did not differ between schedules. TCR sequencing was performed for about 250 trial participants, of whom some 200 were given two doses of AZD1222 and some 25 were given two doses of MenACWY control vaccine. Enrollment into the trials was organized by age into subgroups of 18-55, 56-69 and 70-plus years, and those subgroups contained roughly 140, 27 and 60 TCR-sequenced participants, respectively. The full study reports these points: In the small 56-69-year group, the increase in depth fell short of significance, most likely because of low power. No day 14 peak-response samples were available, so repertoires were characterized only after the peak T cell response. Most participants were white British and females outnumbered males, and the authors suggested that clonal diversity may have been underestimated. A significant rise in spike-specific TCR breadth and depth was observed after two AZD1222 doses relative to day 0 and relative to MenACWY recipients. Epitopes outside the regions mutated in the B.1.351 and B.1.1.7 variants were reportedly recognized by nearly half of the unique spike-specific TCRs. Conclusions about previously exposed vaccinees are limited, since just 5 or 6 AZD1222 recipients were seropositive for SARS-CoV-2 at baseline. The vaccine-associated CD4 TCRs covered the entire spike protein, and the dominant responses fell in regions 160-218 and 743-854.

The time point label of this sample denotes: baseline before first vaccination. Vaccinee samples were obtained from the UK trials COV001 and COV002, which included a single-blind randomized controlled phase 2/3 trial of AZD1222 (ChAdOx1 nCoV-19) in healthy adults. For TCRbeta chain sequencing, PBMC samples from trial participants were taken at day 0 and at day 28 after the second dose. The CDR3 regions of human TCRbeta chains were analyzed by immunosequencing. Under the source paper's analysis protocol: TCRs in the repertoires were matched against a reference library of SARS-CoV-2-specific TCRs that had been generated with the MIRA antigen-specificity platform. Breadth was defined as the fraction of unique TCRs that were SARS-CoV-2-associated, and depth was defined as the fraction of total T cells that were SARS-CoV-2-associated. Using the MIRA data, each spike-specific TCR was assigned both to the spike region to which the TCR was reactive and to a CD4 or CD8 class. Log10-transformed breadth and depth values were compared by one-way ANOVA with Sidak's multiple comparisons tests. This is the immuneACCESS table as TCRdb keeps it, with only in-frame sequences that have V and J called. A part of the clones is gone; compared with another copy, unresolved V genes explain less than half, and the rest is unexplained. V and J calls and clone size follow that table, whereas D and trimming were derived from the DNA. The sample yields 100,000 to 120,000 clones; approximately 90% were counted once. The leading ten clones occupy 1.6% of the sample.

Its CDR3 holds 12 amino acids, cysteine through phenylalanine. Of all the DNA, just the CDR3 is kept, 36 bases in frame from base 1. The germline V gene (reference sequence) specifies SGHKS as CDR1 and YYEKEE as CDR2. The V end loses 4 bases and the J end loses 5 bases, and a stretch of 9 bases separates them. The sequence was obtained from an adult in good health. Material: peripheral blood, obtained on day 0 of AZD1222 vaccination. The rearrangement combines TRBV5-5 with TRBJ1-1, with TRBD1 tentatively as D gene (5 bases match). The CDR3 amino acid sequence is: CASSVWGTEAFF. The DNA sequence is as follows: TGTGCCAGCAGCGTCTGGGGGACTGAAGCTTTCTTT.